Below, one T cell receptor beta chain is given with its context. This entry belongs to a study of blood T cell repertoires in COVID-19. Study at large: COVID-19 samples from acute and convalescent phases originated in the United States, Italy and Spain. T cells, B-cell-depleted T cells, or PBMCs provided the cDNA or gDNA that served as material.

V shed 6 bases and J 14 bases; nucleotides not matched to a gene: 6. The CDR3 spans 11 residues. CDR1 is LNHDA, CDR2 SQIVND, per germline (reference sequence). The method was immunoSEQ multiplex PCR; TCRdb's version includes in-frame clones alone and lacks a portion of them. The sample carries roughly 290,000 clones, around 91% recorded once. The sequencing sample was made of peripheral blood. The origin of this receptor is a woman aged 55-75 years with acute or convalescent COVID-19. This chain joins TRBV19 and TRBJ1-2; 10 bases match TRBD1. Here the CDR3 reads CASSDGTGETF. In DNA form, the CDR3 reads TGTGCCAGTAGCGACGGGACAGGGGAAACCTTC.